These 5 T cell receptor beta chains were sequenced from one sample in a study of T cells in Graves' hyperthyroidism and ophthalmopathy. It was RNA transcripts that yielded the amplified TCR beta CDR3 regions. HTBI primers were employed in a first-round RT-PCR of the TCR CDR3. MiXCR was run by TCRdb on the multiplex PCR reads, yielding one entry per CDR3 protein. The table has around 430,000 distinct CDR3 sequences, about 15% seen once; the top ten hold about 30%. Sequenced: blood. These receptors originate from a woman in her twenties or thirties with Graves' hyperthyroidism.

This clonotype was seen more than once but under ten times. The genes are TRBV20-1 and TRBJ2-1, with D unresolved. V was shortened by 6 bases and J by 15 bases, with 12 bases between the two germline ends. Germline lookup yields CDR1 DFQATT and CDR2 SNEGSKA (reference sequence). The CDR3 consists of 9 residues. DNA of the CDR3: TGCAGTGCGGTTACCCTGGTGTTCTTC. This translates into CSAVTLVFF.

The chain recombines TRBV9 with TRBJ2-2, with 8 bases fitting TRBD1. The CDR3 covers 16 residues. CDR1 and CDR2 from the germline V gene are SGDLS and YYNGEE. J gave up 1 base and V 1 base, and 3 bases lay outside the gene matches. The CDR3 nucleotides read TGTGCCAGCAGCGTAACCGGGACAGGGAACACCGGGGAGCTGTTTTTT. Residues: CASSVTGTGNTGELFF. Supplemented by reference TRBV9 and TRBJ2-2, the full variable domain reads DSGVTQTPKHLITATGQRVTLRCSPRSGDLSVYWYQQSLDQGLQFLIQYYNGEERAKGNILERFSAQQFPDLHSELNLSSLELGDSALYFCASSVTGTGNTGELFFGEGSRLTVL.

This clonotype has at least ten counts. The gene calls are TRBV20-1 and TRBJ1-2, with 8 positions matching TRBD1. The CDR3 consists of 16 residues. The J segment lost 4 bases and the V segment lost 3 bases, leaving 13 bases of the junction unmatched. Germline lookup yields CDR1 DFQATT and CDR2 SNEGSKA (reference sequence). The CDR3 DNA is TGCAGTGCTAGGGACTTCACAGGGGGACTTGGCTATGGCTACACCTTC. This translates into CSARDFTGGLGYGYTF.

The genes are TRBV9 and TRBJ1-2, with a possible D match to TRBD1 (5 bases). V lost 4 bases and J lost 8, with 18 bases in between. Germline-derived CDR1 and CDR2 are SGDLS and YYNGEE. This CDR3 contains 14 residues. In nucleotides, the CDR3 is TGTGCCAGCAGCTTTCAAACAGGTCGAGAGGGCTACACCTTC. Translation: CASSFQTGREGYTF.

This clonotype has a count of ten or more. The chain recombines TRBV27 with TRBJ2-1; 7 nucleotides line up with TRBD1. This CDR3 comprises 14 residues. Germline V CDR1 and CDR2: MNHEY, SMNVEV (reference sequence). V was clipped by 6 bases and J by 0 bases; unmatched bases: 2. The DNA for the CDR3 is TGTGCCAGCAGACAGGGGCCCTCCTACAATGAGCAGTTCTTC. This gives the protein CASRQGPSYNEQFF.